These T cell receptor beta chains were read from a single sample in a study of naive and memory T cell subsets. MiXCR, run by TCRdb on the 5' RACE reads, gives a single entry per CDR3 protein. This sample has more than 60,000 distinct CDR3 sequences, with under 10% found just once. These receptors all come from a female donor in good health. Each CDR3 is given with its conserved first and last residue. The D gene is left open where the match is weak. The listing skips clone size in some rows; elsewhere it reads once, few, many or a size class.

>TRBJ2-7|TRBD2|TRBV20-1|many
TGCAGTGCTAGAGGGACTAGCGGGAGAGGCGAGCAGTACTTC
CSARGTSGRGEQYF
>TRBJ1-4|.|TRBV5-1|.
TGCGCCAGCAGCTTTGCCGGCTCGGTCGGAACAAATGAAAAACTGTTTTTT
CASSFAGSVGTNEKLFF
>TRBJ1-2|.|TRBV12-3/TRBV12-4|few
TGTGCCAGCAACCTACAGGGAGCTAACTATGGCTACACCTTC
CASNLQGANYGYTF
>TRBJ1-1|.|TRBV19|many
TGTGCCAGTACGTACAGCCCGAACACTGAAGCTTTCTTT
CASTYSPNTEAFF
>TRBJ2-7|TRBD2|TRBV28|.
TGTGCCAGCAGTTTCTCACTAGCGGGAGGGTCCTCCTACGAGCAGTACTTC
CASSFSLAGGSSYEQYF
>TRBJ1-1|TRBD1|TRBV24-1|many
TGTGCCACCAGTGATACCCCCCGGGACAGCCTGAACACTGAAGCTTTCTTT
CATSDTPRDSLNTEAFF
>TRBJ2-7|TRBD2|TRBV19|.
TGTGCCAGTAGCCAGAGCGGGGGGGCTCCCGAGCAGTACTTC
CASSQSGGAPEQYF
>TRBJ2-4|.|TRBV7-9|once
TGTGCCAGCAGCCGGCCGGGGGTTGGAGCCAAAAACATTCAGTACTTC
CASSRPGVGAKNIQYF
>TRBJ2-1|.|TRBV5-1|few
TGCGCCAGCAGCTTGTACAGGGCCAGTTCCACCTCCTACAATGAGCAGTTCTTC
CASSLYRASSTSYNEQFF
>TRBJ2-1|.|TRBV19|.
TGTGCCAGTAGTACAGGGGTGGACTACAATGAGCAGTTCTTC
CASSTGVDYNEQFF
>TRBJ2-7|.|TRBV20-1|many
TGCTGGGCTACAGGGGGGGACGAGCAGTACTTC
CWATGGDEQYF
>TRBJ1-6|.|TRBV7-3|few
TGTGCCAGCAGCTTAACCCCCCCGGGACTGGATAATTCACCCCTCCACTTT
CASSLTPPGLDNSPLHF
>TRBJ2-2|TRBD2|TRBV7-3|few
TGTGCCAGCAGCTCCCGGACTAGCTCTCCCGGGGAGCTGTTTTTT
CASSSRTSSPGELFF
>TRBJ2-1|.|TRBV4-1|few
TGCGCCAGCAGCATCCGACAGCGCAGCTCCTACAATGAGCAGTTCTTC
CASSIRQRSSYNEQFF
>TRBJ2-3|TRBD1|TRBV28|.
TGTGCCAGCAGTTACAGGGGGTCTAACACAGATACGCAGTATTTT
CASSYRGSNTDTQYF
>TRBJ1-5|.|TRBV5-8|few
TGTGCCAGCAGCTTGGGTTTGGGAAATAGCAATCAGCCCCAGCATTTT
CASSLGLGNSNQPQHF
>TRBJ2-3|.|TRBV29-1|few
TGCAGCGTTGTCTTCCTAGCCGCAGATACGCAGTATTTT
CSVVFLAADTQYF
>TRBJ2-7|.|TRBV7-9|.
TGTGCCAGCAGCGCCAGCCGGGGGAGCTACGAGCAGTACTTC
CASSASRGSYEQYF
>TRBJ2-1|TRBD2|TRBV7-3|.
TGTGCCAGCAGCTTAAGGAGCGGGAGGGCCGTCGATGAGCAGTTCTTC
CASSLRSGRAVDEQFF